The 20 T cell receptor beta chains below all came from one sample that was sequenced in a study of CD8 T cells in ankylosing spondylitis. Study-wide findings and caveats: Characteristic of ankylosing spondylitis blood, it appeared, was a TCR beta motif comprising roughly 8 highly homologous variants.

These TCRs are of unknown antigen specificity. TCRdb fed the 5' RACE reads into MiXCR, producing one record per CDR3 protein. The top ten hold under 20% of the sample, which has over 700,000 distinct CDR3 sequences, 15% to 20% seen once. Sequencing was carried out using blood, either unsorted or a sorted T cell fraction (not recorded which). All receptors derive from a male donor with ankylosing spondylitis.

This clonotype appeared a few times. The chain uses TRBV20-1 and TRBJ2-3, with D possibly TRBD2 on 6 matching bases. Deletions cut 3 bases from V and 10 bases from J, with 20 bases between. This CDR3 contains 14 residues. Germline lookup yields CDR1 DFQATT and CDR2 SNEGSKA (reference sequence). CDR3: CSASGRRGDRAQYF. As DNA, the CDR3 is TGCAGTGCTAGCGGGAGACGTGGTGATAGGGCGCAGTATTTT.

This clonotype was found a few times. The chain links TRBV12-3 or TRBV12-4 to TRBJ2-7, with 9 bases identical to TRBD1. This CDR3 has 15 residues. With 6 bases clipped from V and 0 bases from J, the junction kept 6 bases outside the gene matches. The CDR3 sequence: CASRRGQGSSYEQYF. CDR3 DNA sequence: TGTGCCAGCAGACGGGGACAGGGCAGCTCCTACGAGCAGTACTTC.

The V and J genes are TRBV3-1 and TRBJ1-2; D is unresolved. Germline CDR1 and CDR2: LGHDT and YNNKEL (reference sequence). This CDR3 comprises 15 residues. V lost 1 base and J 0 bases, leaving 9 bases between the germline ends. This CDR3 reads CASSQGAAPNYGYTF. CDR3 nucleotide sequence: TGTGCCAGCAGCCAAGGGGCAGCACCTAACTATGGCTACACCTTC. The entire variable domain, with the rest obtained from reference TRBV3-1 and TRBJ1-2, is as follows: DTAVSQTPKYLVTQMGNDKSIKCEQNLGHDTMYWYKQDSKKFLKIMFSYNNKELIINETVPNRFSPKSPDKAHLNLHINSLELGDSAVYFCASSQGAAPNYGYTFGSGTRLTVV.

The chain combines TRBV20-1 with TRBJ2-7; D is possibly TRBD2 (6 bases). V lost 5 bases, J lost 3 bases, and 8 bases lay in between. The CDR3 contains 11 residues. CDR1 and CDR2 from the germline V gene are DFQATT and SNEGSKA (reference sequence). For the CDR3, the DNA is TGCAGTGCTCTTAGCGGCTACGAGCAGTACTTC. Its translation is CSALSGYEQYF.

The genes are TRBV2 and TRBJ2-5, with 14 bases fitting TRBD2. This CDR3 comprises 17 residues. Germline assignment: CDR1 SNHLY and CDR2 FYNNEI. J gave up 1 base and V 4 bases, and 5 bases lay outside the gene matches. The CDR3 DNA reads as TGTGCCAGCAGTGGGACTAGCGGGAGGTGGGGCCAAGAGACCCAGTACTTC. Protein sequence: CASSGTSGRWGQETQYF. Based on the CDR3 plus reference TRBV2 and TRBJ2-5, the full variable domain is EPEVTQTPSHQVTQMGQEVILRCVPISNHLYFYWYRQILGQKVEFLVSFYNNEISEKSEIFDDQFSVERPDGSNFTLKIRSTKLEDSAMYFCASSGTSGRWGQETQYFGPGTRLLVL.

The V gene is TRBV7-2, the J gene TRBJ1-5; the D is unclear. Trimming removed 5 bases at V and 8 bases at J, with 13 bases between. This CDR3 has 13 residues. Germline V gene lookup returns CDR1 SGHTA and CDR2 FQGNSA. The CDR3 nucleotides read TGTGCCAGCAGCACCAATCAGGTGGAGCCCCAGCATTTT. It codes for CASSTNQVEPQHF.

This clonotype came up a few times. The chain joins TRBV7-9 to TRBJ1-1; D is undetermined. V was shortened by 2 bases and J by 5 bases, with 6 bases between the two germline ends. The CDR3 spans 12 residues. Germline V CDR1 and CDR2: SEHNR, FQNEAQ (reference sequence). The chain's CDR3 is CASSLISTEAFF. The CDR3, as DNA: TGTGCCAGCAGCTTAATTTCGACTGAAGCTTTCTTT. Complete variable domain (other parts from reference TRBV7-9 and TRBJ1-1): DTGVSQNPRHKITKRGQNVTFRCDPISEHNRLYWYRQTLGQGPEFLTYFQNEAQLEKSRLLSDRFSAERPKGSFSTLEIQRTEQGDSAMYLCASSLISTEAFFGQGTRLTVV.

This chain joins TRBV4-1 and TRBJ2-1, with 9 bases identical to TRBD2. V was pared by 1 base and J by 7 bases, with 5 bases of the junction left unmatched. Per the germline V gene, CDR1 is MGHRA and CDR2 is YSYEKL. The length of the CDR3 is 15 residues. This CDR3 is CASSQGGGGWNEQFF. For the CDR3, the DNA is TGCGCCAGCAGCCAAGGCGGGGGGGGGTGGAATGAGCAGTTCTTC.

This rearrangement joins TRBV28 to TRBJ1-1; 8 nucleotides line up with TRBD1. The CDR3 is 15 amino acids. The germline V gene encodes CDR1 MDHEN and CDR2 SYDVKM. The V segment lost 3 bases and the J segment 4 bases; nucleotides outside the gene matches: 7. CDR3 DNA sequence: TGTGCCAGCAGTTTCTTAACAGGGGGGGCCACTGAAGCTTTCTTT. Its protein product is CASSFLTGGATEAFF. The full variable domain, with the rest looked up from reference TRBV28 and TRBJ1-1, is DVKVTQSSRYLVKRTGEKVFLECVQDMDHENMFWYRQDPGLGLRLIYFSYDVKMKEKGDIPEGYSVSREKKERFSLILESASTNQTSMYLCASSFLTGGATEAFFGQGTRLTVV.

The rearrangement joins TRBV20-1 to TRBJ2-3; 7 bases agree with TRBD2. The CDR3 consists of 16 residues. Per the germline V gene, CDR1 is DFQATT and CDR2 is SNEGSKA (reference sequence). V shed 0 bases, J shed 3 bases, and the junction held 9 bases outside the gene matches. The CDR3 spells CSARDQPSGPTDTQYF. The CDR3 region has the DNA TGCAGTGCTAGAGATCAGCCTAGCGGCCCAACAGATACGCAGTATTTT.

In DNA, the CDR3 is TGTGCCAGCAGCCGCCGGGACAGCGCTTACGGCTACACCTTC. Translating it yields CASSRRDSAYGYTF. This chain connects TRBV7-2 to TRBJ1-2; 7 nucleotides match TRBD1. Trimming cost V 5 bases and J 8 bases; bases outside gene matches: 11. The germline gives CDR1 SGHTA, CDR2 FQGNSA. This CDR3 region has 14 residues.

There are many counts of this clonotype. The rearrangement uses TRBV4-3 and TRBJ2-1; no clear D. Germline assignment: CDR1 LGHNA and CDR2 YSLEER. This CDR3 comprises 16 residues. The V and J ends lost 0 bases and 2 bases respectively, with 11 bases between them. CDR3 in DNA: TGCGCCAGCAGCCAAGATAGGGTGATGGCCTACAATGAGCAGTTCTTC. Amino acid sequence: CASSQDRVMAYNEQFF.

This clonotype appeared a few times. V and J are TRBV6-6 and TRBJ2-1; no reliable D call. The germline V gene encodes CDR1 MNHNY and CDR2 SVGAGI (reference sequence). The CDR3 covers 13 residues. Between the trimmed V and J ends, which lost 1 base and 10 bases, there was a span of 11 bases. The CDR3 loop reads CASSYWNGLEQFF. The CDR3 DNA sequence: TGTGCCAGCAGTTACTGGAACGGTTTAGAGCAGTTCTTC.

V gene TRBV28 combines with J gene TRBJ2-7, with 11 bases that match TRBD1. The CDR3 consists of 15 residues. Germline V gene sequence: CDR1 MDHEN, CDR2 SYDVKM. With 6 bases clipped from V and 3 bases from J, the junction kept 7 bases outside the gene matches. CDR3 loop: CASRTGTGGFYEQYF. CDR3 nucleotide sequence: TGTGCCAGCAGAACCGGGACAGGGGGATTCTACGAGCAGTACTTC. Drawing the rest from reference TRBV28 and TRBJ2-7, the complete variable domain is DVKVTQSSRYLVKRTGEKVFLECVQDMDHENMFWYRQDPGLGLRLIYFSYDVKMKEKGDIPEGYSVSREKKERFSLILESASTNQTSMYLCASRTGTGGFYEQYFGPGTRLTVT.

This clonotype was detected a few times. This chain connects TRBV12-3 or TRBV12-4 to TRBJ2-1; TRBD2 is a possible D gene (7 bases). Between the trimmed V and J ends, which lost 4 bases and 7 bases, there was a span of 14 bases. The CDR3 length is 14 residues. CDR3 coding DNA: TGTGCCAGCAGTTCGGGGGGCCCACAAAATGAGCAGTTCTTC. Protein product: CASSSGGPQNEQFF.

There are many counts of this clonotype. This chain connects TRBV20-1 to TRBJ2-7; possibly TRBD2 for D (5 bases). This CDR3 has 17 amino acids. From germline, CDR1 is DFQATT and CDR2 SNEGSKA (reference sequence). The ends were cut back, 0 bases at V and 3 bases at J, with 21 bases in the middle. The DNA of the CDR3 is TGCAGTGCTAGAGATCTCGGTATCTCCGAGGGTTACTACGAGCAGTACTTC. Translated: CSARDLGISEGYYEQYF.

This clonotype was observed a handful of times. The chain is built from TRBV9 and TRBJ1-3, with D uncertain. Germline V gene lookup returns CDR1 SGDLS and CDR2 YYNGEE. This CDR3 has 16 residues. Trimming took 4 bases from V and 4 from J, leaving 18 bases between them. The CDR3 coding sequence is TGTGCCAGCAGCCCCTCGGGGTGGGATGACGGAAACACCATATATTTT. It translates to CASSPSGWDDGNTIYF.

This clonotype has only a few counts. The J gene is TRBJ1-1, the V gene TRBV7-2, with 7 positions matching TRBD1. CDR1 is SGHTA and CDR2 is FQGNSA in the germline V gene. V gave up 3 bases and J gave up 3 bases; unmatched junction bases: 7. This CDR3 contains 15 residues. CDR3 nucleotide sequence: TGTGCCAGCAGCTTTCCCGGAGGGGGCTACACTGAAGCTTTCTTT. It codes for CASSFPGGGYTEAFF.

The chain is built from TRBV7-2 and TRBJ2-7; D not certain. CDR1 and CDR2 from the germline V gene are SGHTA and FQGNSA. V dropped 1 base and J dropped 7 bases, with 8 bases sitting between them. The CDR3 loop spans 12 amino acids. CDR3 nucleotide sequence: TGTGCCAGCAGCTTAGTGGGTTGGGAGCAGTACTTC. Its protein product is CASSLVGWEQYF.

This clonotype was detected only a few times. The chain links TRBV20-1 to TRBJ1-4; D is unresolved. Germline lookup yields CDR1 DFQATT and CDR2 SNEGSKA (reference sequence). Deletions cut 0 bases from V and 1 base from J, with 9 bases between. The CDR3 is 15 residues long. The CDR3 DNA sequence: TGCAGTGCTAGAGATTGTAGACTAACTAATGAAAAACTGTTTTTT. It yields the protein CSARDCRLTNEKLFF.